The clone carrying this T cell receptor (beta chain) has more than one count but fewer than ten. Its antigen is not known. This specimen comes from a study of response to subunit inactivated influenza vaccine. J was trimmed by 3 bases and V by 3 bases; bases with no gene match: 7. The CDR3 loop spans 15 amino acids. Germline V gene lookup returns CDR1 DFQATT and CDR2 SNEGSKA (reference sequence). Whole-study results and caveats: The authors offered the suggestion that each seasonal influenza vaccination recruits few new T cells.

From the RT-PCR reads, TCRdb called clonotypes with MiXCR, one entry per CDR3 protein. Of more than 550,000 distinct CDR3 sequences detected, roughly 12% appear once; the ten largest clones hold roughly 10%. This sequence originates from a man aged 50-59 years who received an inactivated influenza vaccine. The V and J genes are TRBV20-1 and TRBJ1-4, with 7 bases identical to TRBD1. Here the sequenced sample was PBMCs from blood, taken on the day of vaccination. The CDR3 reads CSASAEQGSNEKLFF. The CDR3 region has the DNA TGCAGTGCTAGTGCAGAACAGGGGTCTAATGAAAAACTGTTTTTT.